This T cell receptor (beta chain) originates from a study of read filtering for tumor transcriptome and immune sequencing. This clonotype was found many times. The library was built from around 380 ng RNA with molecular barcoded adaptors for alpha/delta and beta/gamma chains. One entry per CDR3 protein, called by TCRdb with MiXCR from the reads. This table holds 75,000 to 90,000 distinct CDR3 sequences, approximately 13% found once. V lost 8 bases to trimming and J lost 7 bases; unmatched junction nucleotides: 8. From germline, CDR1 is MDHEN and CDR2 SYDVKM. The CDR3 is 14 residues long. This chain uses TRBV28 with TRBJ2-1; 10 nucleotides match TRBD1. This clonotype was sampled from a donor at least 40 years old with multiple myeloma. Sequencing was performed on a population of CD138-negative cells sorted from bone marrow. The DNA for the CDR3 is TGTGCCAGCCGCCGACAGGGGGCTAAGAATGAGCAGTTCTTC. It yields the protein CASRRQGAKNEQFF.